The entry below describes one T cell receptor beta chain. The target of this receptor is not known. Base qualities are not at hand, and no much larger clone is one base apart. The data stem from a study of CD8 T cells in ankylosing spondylitis (dated by TCRdb to 2016 to 2017). Context from the whole study: The study profiled T cell receptor beta repertoires in healthy donors and ankylosing spondylitis patients to find disease-linked TCR variants. The full study cohort comprised 25 ankylosing spondylitis patients and 85 to 120 healthy donors. Peripheral blood samples were taken, and synovial fluid was additionally collected from ankylosing spondylitis patients. What the work shows at the level of the full study, not this receptor alone: A TCR beta motif of seven or eight highly homologous amino acid variants appeared characteristic of blood from ankylosing spondylitis patients. The disease-linked clones were reported to be significantly enriched in matched synovial fluid samples from ankylosing spondylitis patients. Some TCR beta motif variants had previously been reported in synovial fluid and blood of reactive arthritis patients, which suggested common disease-initiation mechanisms. A CD8+ phenotype was shown by the disease-linked clones, which were found at relatively low frequencies in peripheral blood.

Sequencing instrument: Illumina HiSeq 2500. Quantitative 5'-RACE with molecular barcodes was the method used to prepare the TCR beta libraries. Processing in the source paper ran as follows. A new computational method, built on a probabilistic model of VDJ rearrangement, was used to identify disease-linked TCR variants. TCRdb reprocessed the public reads (quality trimming at Q25 with fastp, clone calling with MiXCR) and kept in-frame beta chains. All rows with the same CDR3 protein become a single entry with the most common DNA and genes. Here the V and J calls rest on TCRdb's processing, not on the authors' analysis. The sample yields some 92,000 distinct CDR3 sequences; under 30% were counted once. The top ten constitute roughly three fifths of the sample. The CDR3 covers 15 residues, taking in both the cysteine and the phenylalanine. Of all the DNA, just the CDR3 is kept, 45 bases in frame from base 1. In the germline V gene, CDR1 corresponds to SGHTA and CDR2 to FQGNSA. For this chain, trimming is 2 bases at the V end and 6 bases at the J end, and the number of junction bases without a gene match is 9.

Sequencing input: blood, either unsorted or a sorted T cell fraction (not recorded which). This receptor was obtained from a male donor with ankylosing spondylitis or in good health (not recorded which). This sequence uses TRBV7-2 and TRBJ2-7, and 8 bases in between align with TRBD2. The DNA sequence reads TGTGCCAGCAGCTTAAATGCGGGAGGCCTTGCCGAGCAGTACTTC. Translated, it reads CASSLNAGGLAEQYF.